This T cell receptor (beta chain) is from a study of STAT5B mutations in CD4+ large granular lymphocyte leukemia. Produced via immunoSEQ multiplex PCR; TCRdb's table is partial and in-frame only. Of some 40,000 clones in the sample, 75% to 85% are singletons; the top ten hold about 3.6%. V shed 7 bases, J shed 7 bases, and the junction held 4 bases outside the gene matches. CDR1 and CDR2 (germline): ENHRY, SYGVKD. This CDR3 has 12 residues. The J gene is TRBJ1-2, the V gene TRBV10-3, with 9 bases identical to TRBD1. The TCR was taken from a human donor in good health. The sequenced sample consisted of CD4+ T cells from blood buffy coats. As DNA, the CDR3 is TGTGCCATCACCCCGGACAGGGGTGGCTACACCTTC. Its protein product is CAITPDRGGYTF.